The rows below give T cell receptor beta chains drawn from one sample of a study of post-analysis software for immune sequencing data. MiXCR, applied by TCRdb to the PCR reads, yields one record per CDR3 protein. The top ten hold approximately 4.4% of the sample, which has fewer than 850,000 distinct CDR3 sequences, roughly 50% seen once. The sequenced material came from blood. All receptors derive from a girl aged 10 to 17 with multiple sclerosis. The CDR3 runs from the conserved cysteine through the conserved F or W. Each record gives: CDR3 length, clone size, J gene, V gene, D gene, CDR3 protein, CDR3 DNA. D genes are given only for firm matches. Size is stated for part of the rows, as once, few or many counts, or as a class when the clone is expanded.

length: 16
size: NA
J: TRBJ1-4
V: TRBV7-9
D: TRBD1
CDR3: CASSQNLQGVNEKLFF
DNA: TGTGCCAGCAGCCAAAATCTACAGGGGGTAAACGAAAAACTGTTTTTT

length: 13
size: few
J: TRBJ1-2
V: TRBV29-1
D: TRBD1
CDR3: CSVEDRGTSGYTF
DNA: TGCAGCGTCGAAGACAGGGGGACCTCTGGCTACACCTTC

length: 19
size: NA
J: TRBJ2-1
V: TRBV7-8
D: TRBD2
CDR3: CASSPRLAGGLGRYNEQFF
DNA: TGTGCCAGCAGCCCACGCTTAGCGGGAGGATTGGGGCGGTACAATGAGCAGTTCTTC

length: 15
size: NA
J: TRBJ2-5
V: TRBV6-1
D: TRBD2
CDR3: CASSRGWDYGETQYF
DNA: TGTGCCAGCAGCAGAGGGTGGGACTACGGAGAGACCCAGTACTTC

length: 16
size: NA
J: TRBJ2-3
V: TRBV29-1
D: TRBD2
CDR3: CSVSRTSGRLTDTQYF
DNA: TGCAGCGTTTCGCGGACTAGCGGGAGGCTCACAGATACGCAGTATTTT

length: 16
size: few
J: TRBJ2-1
V: TRBV7-3
D: TRBD2
CDR3: CASSGARGSGRNEQFF
DNA: TGTGCCAGCAGCGGGGCCCGCGGTAGCGGGCGCAATGAGCAGTTCTTC

length: 15
size: NA
J: TRBJ2-7
V: TRBV4-1
D: TRBD2
CDR3: CASSQEGLAGNEQYF
DNA: TGCGCCAGCAGCCAAGAGGGACTAGCGGGCAATGAGCAGTACTTC

length: 17
size: few
J: TRBJ2-7
V: TRBV20-1
D: TRBD2
CDR3: CSAVILKRLAGAYEQYF
DNA: TGCAGTGCTGTGATTCTAAAGAGACTAGCGGGAGCGTACGAGCAGTACTTC

length: 14
size: NA
J: TRBJ2-3
V: TRBV7-3
D: NA
CDR3: CASSVGAVGDTQYF
DNA: TGTGCCAGCAGCGTGGGTGCAGTAGGGGATACGCAGTATTTT

length: 16
size: NA
J: TRBJ1-6
V: TRBV12-3/TRBV12-4
D: NA
CDR3: CASSLALAAPNSPLHF
DNA: TGTGCCAGCAGTTTAGCGCTGGCAGCGCCCAATTCACCCCTCCACTTT

length: 13
size: NA
J: TRBJ1-1
V: TRBV6-5
D: NA
CDR3: CASRSPLNTEAFF
DNA: TGTGCCAGCAGAAGTCCATTGAACACTGAAGCTTTCTTT

length: 16
size: NA
J: TRBJ2-1
V: TRBV15
D: TRBD2
CDR3: CATSRVAGGIYNEQFF
DNA: TGTGCCACCAGCAGGGTAGCGGGAGGGATCTACAATGAGCAGTTCTTC

length: 13
size: once
J: TRBJ2-3
V: TRBV20-1
D: TRBD2
CDR3: CSARVAGVDTQYF
DNA: TGCAGTGCTAGAGTAGCGGGGGTAGATACGCAGTATTTT

length: 17
size: few
J: TRBJ2-1
V: TRBV20-1
D: TRBD2
CDR3: CSADGLAGGSAYNEQFF
DNA: TGCAGTGCCGACGGGCTAGCGGGAGGTTCGGCCTACAATGAGCAGTTCTTC

length: 13
size: NA
J: TRBJ2-7
V: TRBV20-1
D: TRBD2
CDR3: CSAREEAGTLQYF
DNA: TGCAGTGCTAGAGAGGAAGCGGGGACCCTACAGTACTTC

length: 18
size: few
J: TRBJ2-3
V: TRBV27
D: NA
CDR3: CASSLFGGATPSTDTQYF
DNA: TGTGCCAGCAGTTTATTCGGCGGGGCTACCCCCAGCACAGATACGCAGTATTTT

length: 14
size: NA
J: TRBJ2-7
V: TRBV7-9
D: NA
CDR3: CASSYLGAYNEQYF
DNA: TGTGCCAGCAGCTACTTAGGGGCCTACAATGAGCAGTACTTC

length: 15
size: NA
J: TRBJ2-1
V: TRBV4-3
D: NA
CDR3: CASSQEWVSYNEQFF
DNA: TGCGCCAGCAGCCAAGAATGGGTGTCCTACAATGAGCAGTTCTTC

length: 17
size: few
J: TRBJ2-3
V: TRBV20-1
D: TRBD2
CDR3: CSARDRGRGRVRDAQYF
DNA: TGCAGTGCTAGAGATCGAGGGAGGGGTCGGGTGAGGGATGCGCAGTATTTT

length: 16
size: NA
J: TRBJ2-7
V: TRBV4-3
D: TRBD1
CDR3: CASSQSRDRGPYEQYF
DNA: TGCGCCAGCAGCCAGAGCCGGGACAGGGGCCCCTACGAGCAGTACTTC

length: 14
size: few
J: TRBJ2-1
V: TRBV9
D: NA
CDR3: CASSAGPGVHEQFF
DNA: TGTGCCAGCAGCGCCGGGCCGGGGGTCCATGAGCAGTTCTTC

length: 15
size: NA
J: TRBJ1-5
V: TRBV15
D: NA
CDR3: CATSRDPQVGQPQHF
DNA: TGTGCCACCAGCAGAGATCCACAGGTGGGGCAGCCCCAGCATTTT

length: 15
size: NA
J: TRBJ2-7
V: TRBV4-3
D: NA
CDR3: CASSQDLIRGVEQYF
DNA: TGCGCCAGCAGCCAAGATCTTATCAGGGGGGTCGAGCAGTACTTC

length: 15
size: few
J: TRBJ2-3
V: TRBV7-3
D: NA
CDR3: CASSLTRADTDTQYF
DNA: TGTGCCAGCAGCTTAACGCGGGCAGACACAGATACGCAGTATTTT

length: 16
size: few
J: TRBJ2-1
V: TRBV6-4
D: TRBD2
CDR3: CASSRTVLAGLNEQFF
DNA: TGTGCCAGCAGCCGAACGGTACTAGCGGGACTTAATGAGCAGTTCTTC

length: 14
size: NA
J: TRBJ2-5
V: TRBV5-1
D: NA
CDR3: CASSWGLARETQYF
DNA: TGCGCCAGCAGCTGGGGTCTAGCGAGAGAGACCCAGTACTTC

length: 16
size: many
J: TRBJ2-3
V: TRBV29-1
D: TRBD2
CDR3: CSAPGLAGVSTDTQYF
DNA: TGCAGCGCACCTGGACTAGCGGGAGTTTCCACAGATACGCAGTATTTT

length: 15
size: NA
J: TRBJ2-1
V: TRBV25-1
D: TRBD2
CDR3: CARSSSGRSYNEQFF
DNA: TGTGCCCGCAGCTCAAGCGGGAGGTCCTACAATGAGCAGTTCTTC

length: 13
size: NA
J: TRBJ2-6
V: TRBV12-3/TRBV12-4
D: NA
CDR3: CAGSFAGANVLTF
DNA: TGTGCCGGCAGTTTCGCGGGGGCCAACGTCCTGACTTTC

length: 12
size: NA
J: TRBJ2-1
V: TRBV29-1
D: NA
CDR3: CSVEGRVDEQFF
DNA: TGCAGCGTTGAAGGCCGGGTGGATGAGCAGTTCTTC

length: 11
size: NA
J: TRBJ2-1
V: TRBV11-2
D: NA
CDR3: CASSSGVGQFF
DNA: TGTGCCAGCAGCTCGGGAGTGGGGCAGTTCTTC

length: 13
size: NA
J: TRBJ1-1
V: TRBV12-3/TRBV12-4
D: NA
CDR3: CASSLQQNTEAFF
DNA: TGTGCCAGCAGTTTACAGCAGAACACTGAAGCTTTCTTT

length: 16
size: once
J: TRBJ2-1
V: TRBV9
D: TRBD2
CDR3: CASSVAGLAGKNEQFF
DNA: TGTGCCAGCAGCGTAGCTGGACTAGCGGGAAAGAACGAGCAGTTCTTC

length: 13
size: NA
J: TRBJ1-5
V: TRBV28
D: NA
CDR3: CASTGTDNQPQHF
DNA: TGTGCCAGCACCGGGACGGACAATCAGCCCCAGCATTTT

length: 16
size: NA
J: TRBJ2-3
V: TRBV4-2
D: TRBD1
CDR3: CASSQVIGQGSDTQYF
DNA: TGTGCCAGCAGCCAAGTGATAGGACAGGGGAGCGATACGCAGTATTTT

length: 15
size: few
J: TRBJ2-5
V: TRBV25-1
D: NA
CDR3: CASSELGANGVTQYF
DNA: TGTGCCAGCAGTGAATTGGGGGCGAATGGGGTAACCCAGTACTTC

length: 15
size: NA
J: TRBJ2-5
V: TRBV7-9
D: NA
CDR3: CASTSGTGWQETQYF
DNA: TGTGCCAGCACCTCAGGCACGGGGTGGCAAGAGACCCAGTACTTC

length: 15
size: few
J: TRBJ2-1
V: TRBV7-2
D: TRBD1
CDR3: CASSKDRGSYNEQFF
DNA: TGTGCCAGCAGCAAGGACAGGGGGTCCTACAATGAGCAGTTCTTC

length: 13
size: NA
J: TRBJ2-1
V: TRBV7-2
D: NA
CDR3: CASSQPVNNEQFF
DNA: TGTGCCAGCAGCCAGCCAGTCAATAATGAGCAGTTCTTC

length: 13
size: many
J: TRBJ2-7
V: TRBV6-1
D: TRBD1
CDR3: CASSEWDRGEQYF
DNA: TGTGCCAGCAGTGAATGGGACAGGGGCGAGCAGTACTTC

length: 15
size: few
J: TRBJ2-7
V: TRBV6-5
D: TRBD1
CDR3: CASSYSDRGSYEQYF
DNA: TGTGCCAGCAGTTACTCGGACAGGGGATCCTACGAGCAGTACTTC

length: 13
size: few
J: TRBJ2-7
V: TRBV29-1
D: TRBD2
CDR3: CSVLGTSGYEQYF
DNA: TGCAGCGTTCTCGGGACTAGCGGCTACGAGCAGTACTTC

length: 13
size: few
J: TRBJ2-5
V: TRBV4-1
D: NA
CDR3: CASSQDRGNEQYF
DNA: TGCGCCAGCAGCCAAGATCGAGGCAATGAGCAGTACTTC

length: 15
size: NA
J: TRBJ2-1
V: TRBV5-1
D: NA
CDR3: CTSSLGLMIYNEQFF
DNA: TGCACCAGCAGCTTGGGCCTAATGATCTACAATGAGCAGTTCTTC

length: 15
size: NA
J: TRBJ2-5
V: TRBV5-1
D: NA
CDR3: CASSLAGIFGETQYF
DNA: TGCGCCAGCAGCTTGGCGGGGATTTTCGGAGAGACCCAGTACTTC

length: 16
size: NA
J: TRBJ2-1
V: TRBV5-1
D: TRBD2
CDR3: CASSLESGGAIDEQFF
DNA: TGCGCCAGCAGCTTGGAGTCGGGGGGGGCGATTGATGAGCAGTTCTTC

length: 14
size: NA
J: TRBJ2-7
V: TRBV24-1
D: TRBD1
CDR3: CATSDADRGYEQYF
DNA: TGTGCCACCAGTGATGCGGACAGGGGCTACGAGCAGTACTTC

length: 13
size: once
J: TRBJ2-1
V: TRBV5-5
D: TRBD1
CDR3: CASSLTGSDEQFF
DNA: TGCGCCAGCAGCTTGACAGGGAGTGATGAGCAGTTCTTC

length: 14
size: NA
J: TRBJ2-6
V: TRBV7-9
D: NA
CDR3: CASGRGSGANVLTF
DNA: TGTGCCAGCGGTAGAGGGTCCGGGGCCAACGTCCTGACTTTC

length: 15
size: few
J: TRBJ2-7
V: TRBV7-6
D: NA
CDR3: CASSFEQGGPYEQYF
DNA: TGTGCCAGCAGCTTCGAACAGGGAGGCCCCTACGAGCAGTACTTC

length: 15
size: NA
J: TRBJ2-3
V: TRBV5-6
D: NA
CDR3: CASSYDLGGPDTQYF
DNA: TGTGCCAGCAGCTACGACCTAGGGGGGCCAGATACGCAGTATTTT

length: 15
size: NA
J: TRBJ2-5
V: TRBV27
D: NA
CDR3: CASSRRRTGQETQYF
DNA: TGTGCCAGCAGCCGACGCCGGACGGGACAAGAGACCCAGTACTTC

length: 16
size: NA
J: TRBJ2-3
V: TRBV7-3
D: TRBD2
CDR3: CASSPTGGGPRDTQYF
DNA: TGTGCCAGCAGCCCCACCGGGGGAGGGCCCCGAGATACGCAGTATTTT

length: 13
size: NA
J: TRBJ2-1
V: TRBV20-1
D: NA
CDR3: CSARPRWNNEQFF
DNA: TGCAGTGCTAGACCACGGTGGAACAATGAGCAGTTCTTC

length: 12
size: few
J: TRBJ2-7
V: TRBV20-1
D: NA
CDR3: CSASVVDKEQYF
DNA: TGCAGTGCTAGCGTGGTAGATAAAGAGCAGTACTTC

length: 14
size: NA
J: TRBJ2-7
V: TRBV5-6
D: TRBD2
CDR3: CASSTLAGGPVQYF
DNA: TGTGCCAGCAGCACACTAGCGGGAGGGCCCGTACAGTACTTC

length: 16
size: few
J: TRBJ2-1
V: TRBV20-1
D: NA
CDR3: CSAHLYQRRSDNEQFF
DNA: TGCAGTGCTCACCTATACCAGCGGCGGTCTGACAATGAGCAGTTCTTC

length: 15
size: NA
J: TRBJ1-5
V: TRBV2
D: NA
CDR3: CASSERSNSNQPQHF
DNA: TGTGCCAGCAGTGAGCGGTCAAATAGCAATCAGCCCCAGCATTTT